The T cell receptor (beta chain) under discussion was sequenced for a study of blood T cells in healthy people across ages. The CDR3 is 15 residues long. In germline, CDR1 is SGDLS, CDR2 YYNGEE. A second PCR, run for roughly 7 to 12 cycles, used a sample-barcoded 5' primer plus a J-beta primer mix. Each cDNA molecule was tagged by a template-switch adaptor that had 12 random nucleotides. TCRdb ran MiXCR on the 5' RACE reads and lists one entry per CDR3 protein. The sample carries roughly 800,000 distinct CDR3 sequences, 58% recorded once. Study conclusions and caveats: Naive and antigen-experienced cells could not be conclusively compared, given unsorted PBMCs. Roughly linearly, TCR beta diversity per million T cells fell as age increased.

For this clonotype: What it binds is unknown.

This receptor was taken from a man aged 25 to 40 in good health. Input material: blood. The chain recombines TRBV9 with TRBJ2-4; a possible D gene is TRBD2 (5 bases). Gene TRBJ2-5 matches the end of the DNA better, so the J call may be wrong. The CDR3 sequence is CASSVDGGTYETQYF. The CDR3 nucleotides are TGTGCCAGCAGCGTAGATGGAGGTACTTATGAGACCCAGTACTTC.